These 20 T cell receptor beta chains share one sample of origin, sequenced in a study of OX40 agonist ivuxolimab in advanced cancers. Only in-frame clones appear in the TCRdb table, and some are missing; sequencing was by immunoSEQ multiplex PCR. The sample carries fewer than 11,000 clones, 86% recorded once. The sample in question was CD4+ or CD8+ T cells sorted from blood, obtained in a trial of the OX40 agonist ivuxolimab. These receptors all come from an adult with an advanced solid tumor such as melanoma, head and neck, liver or kidney cancer.

The V gene is TRBV12-5, the J gene TRBJ1-1; 9 positions agree with TRBD1. CDR1 and CDR2 from the germline V gene are LGHNT and FRNRAP. After removal of 5 bases from V and 5 bases from J, the junction contained 12 bases not matched to a gene. This CDR3 has 16 amino acids. The CDR3 reads CASGPTPTGGITEAFF. The DNA for the CDR3 is TGTGCTAGTGGTCCCACCCCGACAGGGGGTATTACTGAAGCTTTCTTT.

The V call is TRBV19, the J call TRBJ2-3; the D is unclear. The germline gives CDR1 LNHDA, CDR2 SQIVND (reference sequence). This CDR3 is 14 amino acids long. With 3 bases removed from V and 2 bases from J, the gap between germline ends came to 9 bases. The CDR3 sequence: CASSIRQSTDTQYF. The DNA of the CDR3 is TGTGCCAGTAGTATTCGACAATCCACAGATACGCAGTATTTT. The full variable domain, completed using reference TRBV19 and TRBJ2-3, is DGGITQSPKYLFRKEGQNVTLSCEQNLNHDAMYWYRQDPGQGLRLIYYSQIVNDFQKGDIAEGYSVSREKKESFPLTVTSAQKNPTAFYLCASSIRQSTDTQYFGPGTRLTVL.

The rearrangement uses TRBV29-1 and TRBJ2-6, with 8 nucleotides matching TRBD1. CDR1 and CDR2 from the germline V gene are SQVTM and ANQGSEA. This CDR3 contains 18 residues. Trimming took 2 bases from V and 3 from J; bases not matched to a gene: 12. CDR3 nucleotide sequence: TGCAGCGTTGAATGGGCAGGGGGCAAATTTTATGGGGCCAACGTCCTGACTTTC. Translated, it gives CSVEWAGGKFYGANVLTF.

For the CDR3, the DNA is TGTGCCAGCAGCGGTGGGACTAGCGGGGGTCCAGATACGCAGTATTTT. It encodes CASSGGTSGGPDTQYF. The chain combines TRBV9 with TRBJ2-3; TRBD2 agrees at 14 bases. This CDR3 has 16 amino acids. Per germline, CDR1 SGDLS and CDR2 YYNGEE. J lost 4 bases, V lost 3 bases, and 4 bases had no gene match.

By share, this clone counts as medium-sized. CDR3 loop: CASSVARGGYGYTF. CDR3 in DNA: TGTGCCAGCAGCGTAGCAAGGGGCGGCTATGGCTACACCTTC. The rearrangement joins TRBV9 to TRBJ1-2; D possibly corresponds to TRBD1 (5 bases). V lost 0 bases, J lost 4 bases, and 10 bases lay in between. CDR1 and CDR2 (germline): SGDLS, YYNGEE. There are 14 residues in the CDR3.

The chain carries TRBV7-2 and TRBJ2-7; possibly TRBD1 or TRBD2 for D (6 bases each). The CDR3 is made up of 14 amino acids. Germline V CDR1 and CDR2: SGHTA, FQGNSA. With 5 bases removed from V and 3 bases from J, the gap between germline ends came to 14 bases. The CDR3 is CASSNPGASYEQYF. The CDR3 coding sequence is TGTGCCAGCAGCAACCCGGGGGCTAGCTACGAGCAGTACTTC.

CDR3 DNA sequence: TGCAGCGTTTCAAGCATGGGCAGGGGGCCTTCCTACGAGCAGTACTTC. Protein sequence: CSVSSMGRGPSYEQYF. This sequence joins TRBV29-1 and TRBJ2-7, with TRBD1 matching 8 bases. V shed 5 bases, J shed 1 base, and the junction held 13 bases outside the gene matches. Germline V gives CDR1 SQVTM, CDR2 ANQGSEA. CDR3 length: 16 residues.

This chain connects TRBV5-6 to TRBJ2-5; TRBD1 matches at 8 bases. V was pared by 4 bases and J by 1 base, with 9 bases of the junction left unmatched. The CDR3 sequence is 16 residues long. CDR1 and CDR2 (germline): SGHDT, YYEEEE. Here the CDR3 DNA reads TGTGCCAGCAGCCAAAAATGGACAGGGCCCCAAGAGACCCAGTACTTC. It is translated as CASSQKWTGPQETQYF.

V is TRBV9 and J is TRBJ2-6; D gene ambiguous. This CDR3 comprises 15 residues. V was clipped by 0 bases and J by 0 bases, with 4 bases between them. CDR1 SGDLS and CDR2 YYNGEE come from the germline V gene. CDR3 in DNA: TGTGCCAGCAGCGTAGAAGGCTCTGGGGCCAACGTCCTGACTTTC. Protein: CASSVEGSGANVLTF.

This chain joins TRBV7-9 and TRBJ2-7, with TRBD1 matching 9 bases. Losses at the gene ends were 8 bases for V and 3 bases for J; bases not matched to a gene: 2. This CDR3 comprises 12 residues. Germline assignment: CDR1 SEHNR and CDR2 FQNEAQ (reference sequence). CDR3 sequence: CASGTGIYEQYF. In nucleotides, the CDR3 is TGTGCCAGCGGGACAGGGATCTACGAGCAGTACTTC.

The chain carries TRBV7-6 and TRBJ2-5, with TRBD1 matching over 8 bases. This CDR3 is 16 amino acids long. The V gene's germline CDR1 is SGHVS and CDR2 FNYEAQ. J was trimmed by 3 bases and V by 5 bases; bases with no gene match: 11. The CDR3 sequence is CASSQIDRGAEETQYF. The DNA for the CDR3 is TGTGCCAGCAGCCAAATAGACAGGGGCGCAGAAGAGACCCAGTACTTC.

J is TRBJ2-7 and V is TRBV7-8; D unresolved. V lost 2 bases and J lost 3, with 5 bases in between. The length of the CDR3 is 12 residues. CDR1 and CDR2 (germline): SGHVS, FQNEAQ. The CDR3: CASSLNSYEQYF. The CDR3 bases are TGTGCCAGCAGCTTAAACAGCTACGAGCAGTACTTC.

V gene TRBV5-4 combines with J gene TRBJ1-4, with 8 bases matching TRBD1. The germline CDR1 and CDR2 sequences are SGHNT and YYREEE (reference sequence). Trimming took 8 bases from V and 4 from J; bases not matched to a gene: 10. This CDR3 has 15 amino acids. The CDR3 protein is CASHGPGGSNEKLFF. The CDR3 DNA sequence: TGTGCCAGTCACGGGCCAGGGGGCAGTAATGAAAAACTGTTTTTT. The full variable domain, rest sourced from reference TRBV5-4 and TRBJ1-4, is ETGVTQSPTHLIKTRGQQVTLRCSSQSGHNTVSWYQQALGQGPQFIFQYYREEENGRGNFPPRFSGLQFPNYSSELNVNALELDDSALYLCASHGPGGSNEKLFFGSGTQLSVL.

The chain links TRBV4-1 to TRBJ2-7; D might be TRBD1 (6 bases). V lost 0 bases and J lost 2, with 14 bases in between. CDR1 is MGHRA and CDR2 is YSYEKL in the germline V gene. This CDR3 spans 16 amino acids. The CDR3 reads CASSQEQGSFPYEQYF. CDR3 nucleotide sequence: TGCGCCAGCAGCCAAGAACAGGGTTCGTTTCCCTACGAGCAGTACTTC.

This clone was seen more than once but under ten times. The gene calls are TRBV10-1 and TRBJ1-2; D not certain. V dropped 0 bases and J dropped 3 bases, with 5 bases sitting between them. This CDR3 region has 13 residues. Germline CDR1 and CDR2: WNHNN and SYGVQD (reference sequence). DNA for the CDR3: TGCGCCAGCAGTGAGTCTTACCACTATGGCTACACCTTC. Translating gives CASSESYHYGYTF.

The V gene is TRBV5-1, the J gene TRBJ2-3; 12 bases are a match to TRBD2. V lost 1 base and J lost 4; bases outside the gene matches: 4. Germline values: CDR1 SGHRS, CDR2 YFSETQ. This CDR3 has 16 residues. The chain's CDR3 is CASSLSSGGAADTQYF. CDR3 coding DNA: TGCGCCAGCAGCTTGTCTAGCGGGGGGGCGGCAGATACGCAGTATTTT.

The rearrangement joins TRBV11-2 to TRBJ2-1, with 9 bases aligning to TRBD2. The CDR3 spans 14 residues. Germline-derived CDR1 and CDR2 are SGHAT and FQNNGV. V shed 2 bases, J shed 9 bases, and the junction held 5 bases outside the gene matches. CDR3 sequence reads: CASSLPLAGSEQFF. The CDR3 nucleotides are TGTGCCAGCAGCTTACCCCTAGCGGGGAGTGAGCAGTTCTTC.

This sequence joins TRBV10-3 and TRBJ2-3, with TRBD1 matching 7 bases. CDR1 and CDR2 from the germline V gene are ENHRY and SYGVKD. Unmatched junction bases numbered 2, after V lost 0 bases and J lost 2 bases. The CDR3 runs 15 residues. The CDR3 here is CAISESTGVTDTQYF. The CDR3 bases are TGTGCCATCAGTGAGTCTACAGGGGTCACAGATACGCAGTATTTT.

This clone was counted between two and nine times. The chain has TRBV5-4 and TRBJ1-2; the D gene is possibly TRBD1 (5 bases). Trimming removed 0 bases from V and 4 bases from J, with 13 bases in between. CDR3 length: 15 residues. The V gene's germline CDR1 is SGHNT and CDR2 YYREEE (reference sequence). The CDR3 loop is CASSLDFGRAYGYTF. The CDR3 DNA follows: TGTGCCAGCAGCTTGGATTTTGGCAGGGCCTATGGCTACACCTTC.

The V and J genes are TRBV5-1 and TRBJ2-3; D gene ambiguous. The V gene's germline CDR1 is SGHRS and CDR2 YFSETQ. The germline V and J ends were trimmed by 2 bases and 5 bases, with 9 bases remaining between them. The CDR3 runs 13 residues. CDR3 in amino acids: CASSLLTGDTQYF. CDR3 nucleotide sequence: TGCGCCAGCAGCTTACTCACCGGAGATACGCAGTATTTT. Using reference TRBV5-1 and TRBJ2-3 for the parts outside the CDR3, the full variable domain is KAGVTQTPRYLIKTRGQQVTLSCSPISGHRSVSWYQQTPGQGLQFLFEYFSETQRNKGNFPGRFSGRQFSNSRSEMNVSTLELGDSALYLCASSLLTGDTQYFGPGTRLTVL.